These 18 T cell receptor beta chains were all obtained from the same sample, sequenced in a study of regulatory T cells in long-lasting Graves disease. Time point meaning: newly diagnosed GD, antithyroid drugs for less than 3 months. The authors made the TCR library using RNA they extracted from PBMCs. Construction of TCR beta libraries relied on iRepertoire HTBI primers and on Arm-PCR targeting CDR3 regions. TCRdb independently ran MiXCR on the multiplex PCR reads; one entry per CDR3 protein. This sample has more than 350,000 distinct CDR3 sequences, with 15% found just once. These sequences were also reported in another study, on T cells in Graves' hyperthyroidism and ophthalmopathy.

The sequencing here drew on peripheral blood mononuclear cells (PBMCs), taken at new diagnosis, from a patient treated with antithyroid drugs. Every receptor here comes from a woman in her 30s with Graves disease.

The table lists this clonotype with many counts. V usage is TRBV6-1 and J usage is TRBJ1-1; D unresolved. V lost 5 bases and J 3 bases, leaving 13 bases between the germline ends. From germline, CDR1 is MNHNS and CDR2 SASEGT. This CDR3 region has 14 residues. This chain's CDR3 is CASSPASAHTEAFF. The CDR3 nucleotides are TGTGCCAGCAGTCCGGCGAGTGCTCACACTGAAGCTTTCTTT.

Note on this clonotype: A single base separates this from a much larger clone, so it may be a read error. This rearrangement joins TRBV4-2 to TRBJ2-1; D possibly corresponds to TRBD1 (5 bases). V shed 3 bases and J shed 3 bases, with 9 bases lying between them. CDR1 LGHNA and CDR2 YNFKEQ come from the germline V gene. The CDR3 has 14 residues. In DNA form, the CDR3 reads TGTGCCAGCAGCCACCTCGACAGCTACAATGAGCAGTTCTTC. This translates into CASSHLDSYNEQFF.

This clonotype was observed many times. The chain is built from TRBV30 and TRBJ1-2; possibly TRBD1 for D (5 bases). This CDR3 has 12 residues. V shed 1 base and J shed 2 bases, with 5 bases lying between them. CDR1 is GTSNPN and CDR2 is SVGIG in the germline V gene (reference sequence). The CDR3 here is CAWSGDNYGYTF. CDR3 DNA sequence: TGTGCCTGGAGTGGGGACAACTATGGCTACACCTTC. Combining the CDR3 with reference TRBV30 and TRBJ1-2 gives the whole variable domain SQTIHQWPATLVQPVGSPLSLECTVEGTSNPNLYWYRQAAGRGLQLLFYSVGIGQISSEVPQNLSASRPQDRQFILSSKKLLLSDSGFYLCAWSGDNYGYTFGSGTRLTVV.

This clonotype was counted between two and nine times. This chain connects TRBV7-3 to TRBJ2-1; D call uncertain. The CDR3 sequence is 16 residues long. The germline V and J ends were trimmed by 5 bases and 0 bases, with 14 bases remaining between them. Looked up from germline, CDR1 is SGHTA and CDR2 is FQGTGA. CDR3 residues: CASSPRALSSYNEQFF. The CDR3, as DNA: TGTGCCAGCAGCCCTCGGGCCCTCAGCTCCTACAATGAGCAGTTCTTC.

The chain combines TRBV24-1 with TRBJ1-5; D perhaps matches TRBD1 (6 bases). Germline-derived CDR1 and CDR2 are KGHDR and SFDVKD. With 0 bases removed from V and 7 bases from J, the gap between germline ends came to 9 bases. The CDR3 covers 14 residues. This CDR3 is CATSDLEGGQPQHF. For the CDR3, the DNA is TGTGCCACCAGTGATTTGGAGGGGGGGCAGCCCCAGCATTTT.

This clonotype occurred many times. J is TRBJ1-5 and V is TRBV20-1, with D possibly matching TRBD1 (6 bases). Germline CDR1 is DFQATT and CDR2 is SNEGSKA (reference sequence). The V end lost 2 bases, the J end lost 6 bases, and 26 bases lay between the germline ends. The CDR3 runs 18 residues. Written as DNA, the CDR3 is TGCAGTGCTAGAACGTCGGGGGACATTTGGGGCGAGAGTCAGCCCCAGCATTTT. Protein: CSARTSGDIWGESQPQHF.

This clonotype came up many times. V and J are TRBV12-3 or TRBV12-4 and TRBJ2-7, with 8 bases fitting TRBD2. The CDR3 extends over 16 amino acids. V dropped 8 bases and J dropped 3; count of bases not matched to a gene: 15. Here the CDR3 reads CASGLGGVPVLYEQYF. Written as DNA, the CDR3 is TGTGCCAGCGGACTCGGGGGGGTCCCGGTACTCTACGAGCAGTACTTC.

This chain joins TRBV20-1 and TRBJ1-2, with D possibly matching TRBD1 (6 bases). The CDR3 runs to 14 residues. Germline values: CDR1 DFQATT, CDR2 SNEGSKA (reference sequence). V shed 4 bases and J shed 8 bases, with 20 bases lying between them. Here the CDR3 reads CSANQVSGVRGYTF. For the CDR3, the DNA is TGCAGTGCTAATCAAGTTTCAGGGGTCCGCGGCTACACCTTC.

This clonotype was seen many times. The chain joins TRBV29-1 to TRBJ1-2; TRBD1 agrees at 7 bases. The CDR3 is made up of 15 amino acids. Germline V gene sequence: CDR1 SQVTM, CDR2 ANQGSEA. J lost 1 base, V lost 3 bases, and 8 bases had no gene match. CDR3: CSVDSVGTVNYGYTF. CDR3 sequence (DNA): TGCAGCGTTGACTCTGTAGGGACAGTTAACTATGGCTACACCTTC.

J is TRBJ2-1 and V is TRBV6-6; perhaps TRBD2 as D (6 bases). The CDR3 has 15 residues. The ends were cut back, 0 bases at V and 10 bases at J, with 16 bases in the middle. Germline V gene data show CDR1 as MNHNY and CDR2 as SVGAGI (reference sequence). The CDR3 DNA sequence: TGTGCCAGCAGTTACTCGTACCGGGGGAAGACGGAGCAGTTCTTC. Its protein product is CASSYSYRGKTEQFF.

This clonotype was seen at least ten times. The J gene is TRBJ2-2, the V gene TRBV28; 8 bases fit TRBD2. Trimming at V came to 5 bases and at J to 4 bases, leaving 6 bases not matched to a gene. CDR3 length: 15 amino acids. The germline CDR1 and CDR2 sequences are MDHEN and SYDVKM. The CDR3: CASSEAGAFTGELFF. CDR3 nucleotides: TGTGCCAGCAGTGAAGCGGGAGCTTTCACCGGGGAGCTGTTTTTT.

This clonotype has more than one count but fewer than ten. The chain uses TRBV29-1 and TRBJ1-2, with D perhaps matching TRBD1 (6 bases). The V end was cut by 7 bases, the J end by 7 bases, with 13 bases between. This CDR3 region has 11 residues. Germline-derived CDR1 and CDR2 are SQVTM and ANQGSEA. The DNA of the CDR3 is TGCAGCGCCGAGGGGGGGATTGGCTACACCTTC. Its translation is CSAEGGIGYTF.

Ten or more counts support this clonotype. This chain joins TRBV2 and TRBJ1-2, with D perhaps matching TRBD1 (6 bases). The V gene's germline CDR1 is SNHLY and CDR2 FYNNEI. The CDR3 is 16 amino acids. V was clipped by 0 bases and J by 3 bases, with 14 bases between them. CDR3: CASSEARTGWHYGYTF. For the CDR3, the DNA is TGTGCCAGCAGTGAAGCCCGAACAGGGTGGCACTATGGCTACACCTTC.

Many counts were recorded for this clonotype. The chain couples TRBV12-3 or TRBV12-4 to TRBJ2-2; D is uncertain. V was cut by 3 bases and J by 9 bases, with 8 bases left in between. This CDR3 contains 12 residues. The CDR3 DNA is TGTGCCAGCAGTTTCTCAACCCGGGAGCTGTTTTTT. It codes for CASSFSTRELFF.

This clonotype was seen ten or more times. CDR3 sequence: CASSQATETQYF. As DNA, the CDR3 is TGTGCCAGCAGCCAAGCCACCGAGACCCAGTACTTC. The chain combines TRBV14 with TRBJ2-5; D remains unclear. The CDR3 has 12 residues. Germline-derived CDR1 and CDR2 are SGHDN and FVKESK. V gave up 1 base and J gave up 5 bases, with 5 bases separating them.

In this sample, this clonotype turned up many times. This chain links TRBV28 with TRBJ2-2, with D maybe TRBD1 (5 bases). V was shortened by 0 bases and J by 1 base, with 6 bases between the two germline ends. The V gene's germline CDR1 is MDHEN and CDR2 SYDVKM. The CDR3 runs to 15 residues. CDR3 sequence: CASSLWQGNTGELFF. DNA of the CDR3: TGTGCCAGCAGTTTATGGCAGGGGAACACCGGGGAGCTGTTTTTT.

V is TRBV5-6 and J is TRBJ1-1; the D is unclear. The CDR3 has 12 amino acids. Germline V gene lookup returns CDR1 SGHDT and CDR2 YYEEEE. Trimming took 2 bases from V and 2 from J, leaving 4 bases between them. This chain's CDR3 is CASSFFNTEAFF. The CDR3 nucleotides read TGTGCCAGCAGCTTTTTCAACACTGAAGCTTTCTTT.

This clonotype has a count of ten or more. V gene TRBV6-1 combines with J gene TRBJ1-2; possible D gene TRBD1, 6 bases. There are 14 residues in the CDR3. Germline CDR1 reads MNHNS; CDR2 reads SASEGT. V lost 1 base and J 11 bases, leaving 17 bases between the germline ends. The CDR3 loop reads CASSEGPSTGGYTF. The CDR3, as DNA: TGTGCCAGCAGTGAAGGACCTTCGACAGGAGGATACACCTTC.